These 22 T cell receptor beta chains were sequenced from one sample in a study of blood T cell repertoires in COVID-19. Produced via immunoSEQ multiplex PCR; TCRdb's table is partial and in-frame only. The data show 190,000 or so clones, with around 84% seen just once and around 20% held by the top ten. Source material: PBMCs or T cells enriched from blood (not recorded which). The receptors were sampled from a man aged 35-49 years who had recovered from COVID-19.

This chain uses TRBV7-9 with TRBJ2-3; 13 bases agree with TRBD2. Germline V gene data show CDR1 as SEHNR and CDR2 as FQNEAQ (reference sequence). V was pared by 9 bases and J by 4 bases, with 4 bases of the junction left unmatched. There are 14 residues in the CDR3. The DNA of the CDR3 is TGTGCCAGTTGGACTAGCGGGAGCCCAGATACGCAGTATTTT. This sequence encodes CASWTSGSPDTQYF.

This chain links TRBV23-1 with TRBJ2-5, with D unclear. TRBV23-1 belongs to the ORF category, with a function that is uncertain. V gave up 1 base and J gave up 5 bases, with 8 bases separating them. The CDR3 covers 13 residues. CDR3 sequence reads: CASSQWALETQYF. The CDR3 DNA sequence: TGCGCCAGCAGTCAATGGGCGTTGGAGACCCAGTACTTC.

The rearrangement links TRBV5-1 to TRBJ2-1; 7 bases fit TRBD2. V gave up 4 bases and J gave up 8 bases; unmatched junction bases: 12. Germline CDR1 reads SGHRS; CDR2 reads YFSETQ. The length of the CDR3 is 15 residues. For the CDR3, the DNA is TGCGCCAGCAGCCCCCGGGGGAAGCGGGAACATGAGCAGTTCTTC. Its translation: CASSPRGKREHEQFF.

The V call is TRBV28, the J call TRBJ1-1; TRBD1 matches at 10 bases. CDR3 length equals 13 residues. CDR1 MDHEN and CDR2 SYDVKM come from the germline V gene. Unmatched junction bases numbered 5, after V lost 8 bases and J lost 5 bases. The CDR3: CASRRQGATEAFF. CDR3 nucleotide sequence: TGTGCCAGCCGGAGACAGGGGGCAACTGAAGCTTTCTTT.

The chain couples TRBV4-2 to TRBJ1-6; tentatively, D is TRBD1 (6 bases). V lost 6 bases to trimming and J lost 7 bases, with 16 bases between them. The CDR3 extends over 15 amino acids. The germline CDR1 and CDR2 sequences are LGHNA and YNFKEQ. The DNA for the CDR3 is TGTGCCAGCAGGGTACAGACAGGAACAAATTCACCCCTCCACTTT. The encoded protein is CASRVQTGTNSPLHF.

V usage is TRBV4-1 and J usage is TRBJ2-7, with 11 bases that match TRBD2. Per germline, CDR1 MGHRA and CDR2 YSYEKL. This CDR3 has 16 amino acids. J was trimmed by 0 bases and V by 4 bases; bases with no gene match: 5. The CDR3 reads CASSRDLAGGSYEQYF. CDR3 in DNA: TGCGCCAGCAGCCGCGACCTAGCGGGAGGCTCCTACGAGCAGTACTTC.

The chain is built from TRBV6-2 or TRBV6-3 and TRBJ2-1; 10 bases align to TRBD2. CDR1 and CDR2 from the germline V gene are MNHEY and SVGEGT. This CDR3 is built from 16 residues. Trimming took 5 bases from V and 8 from J; bases not matched to a gene: 12. CDR3 bases: TGTGCCAGCAGTCCACGAGCGGGAGGGCCTGGTCATGAGCAGTTCTTC. It is translated as CASSPRAGGPGHEQFF.

The CDR3 DNA sequence: TGTGCCACCTCTCTATTCGGGACAGGGAACACTGAAGCTTTCTTT. Translation: CATSLFGTGNTEAFF. V usage is TRBV18 and J usage is TRBJ1-1, with 8 nucleotides matching TRBD1. V was clipped by 10 bases and J by 1 base; unmatched bases: 11. Germline V gene sequence: CDR1 KGHSH, CDR2 LQKENI. The CDR3 covers 15 residues.

V is TRBV29-1 and J is TRBJ2-5, with 8 bases that match TRBD1. Germline CDR1 reads SQVTM; CDR2 reads ANQGSEA. The CDR3 covers 14 residues. The CDR3 protein is CGAQTTGAPETQYF. The CDR3 DNA sequence: TGCGGCGCCCAGACGACAGGGGCCCCGGAGACCCAGTACTTC.

The chain joins TRBV25-1 to TRBJ2-1, with 13 bases that match TRBD2. CDR1 MGHDK and CDR2 SYGVNS come from the germline V gene. CDR3 length: 16 amino acids. V lost 4 bases to trimming and J lost 7 bases; unmatched junction nucleotides: 7. The CDR3 sequence: CASSGGTSGKVNEQFF. In DNA form, the CDR3 reads TGTGCCAGCAGTGGGGGGACTAGCGGGAAGGTAAATGAGCAGTTCTTC.

This clone has just one count. The chain uses TRBV5-1 and TRBJ2-7, with D perhaps matching TRBD1 (6 bases). The CDR3 has 14 amino acids. Germline V CDR1 and CDR2: SGHRS, YFSETQ. The ends were cut back, 1 base at V and 2 bases at J, with 10 bases in the middle. The CDR3 nucleotides are TGCGCCAGCAGCTTGACAGGGAGTCCCTACGAGCAGTACTTC. It encodes CASSLTGSPYEQYF.

The chain uses TRBV27 and TRBJ2-2; tentatively, D is TRBD1 (5 bases). Trimming left V 3 bases short and J 4 bases short, with 15 bases between. This CDR3 has 16 residues. Germline V gene lookup returns CDR1 MNHEY and CDR2 SMNVEV (reference sequence). The CDR3 region has the DNA TGTGCCAGCAGTTTCTTAGGGGCTGTTCGCACCGGGGAGCTGTTTTTT. It specifies CASSFLGAVRTGELFF.

This chain uses TRBV5-1 with TRBJ2-6; a possible D gene is TRBD1 (5 bases). This CDR3 has 14 amino acids. The V end was cut by 5 bases, the J end by 3 bases, with 9 bases between. CDR1 is SGHRS and CDR2 is YFSETQ in the germline V gene. The DNA of the CDR3 is TGCGCCAGCAGACCAACAGGTGGGGCCAACGTCCTGACTTTC. Translating gives CASRPTGGANVLTF.

Note on this clone: The germline gene is not matched at one end of the junction; a read error may be the cause. The rearrangement uses TRBV7-8 and TRBJ1-1, with D perhaps matching TRBD1 (6 bases). This CDR3 comprises 12 residues. CDR1 and CDR2 (germline): SGHVS, FQNEAQ. The CDR3: CASSLDPPDRRF. As DNA, the CDR3 is TGTGCCAGCAGCTTAGATCCCCCCGACAGGCGATTT.

V usage is TRBV20-1 and J usage is TRBJ2-3; TRBD2 might be the D (5 bases). The CDR3 has 11 amino acids. V was cut by 3 bases and J by 8 bases, with 9 bases left in between. The V gene's germline CDR1 is DFQATT and CDR2 SNEGSKA (reference sequence). In nucleotides, the CDR3 is TGCAGTGCTAGCCCTCTAGCTACGCAGTATTTT. Amino acids: CSASPLATQYF.

The V gene is TRBV5-4, the J gene TRBJ1-4; a possible D gene is TRBD1 (5 bases). Germline V gene lookup returns CDR1 SGHNT and CDR2 YYREEE (reference sequence). Trimming left V 3 bases short and J 7 bases short, with 10 bases between. The CDR3 consists of 13 residues. Written as DNA, the CDR3 is TGTGCCAGCAGCTCTCCCGACAGTGAAAAACTGTTTTTT. Translation: CASSSPDSEKLFF. Combining the CDR3 with reference TRBV5-4 and TRBJ1-4 gives the whole variable domain ETGVTQSPTHLIKTRGQQVTLRCSSQSGHNTVSWYQQALGQGPQFIFQYYREEENGRGNFPPRFSGLQFPNYSSELNVNALELDDSALYLCASSSPDSEKLFFGSGTQLSVL.

The chain employs TRBV9 and TRBJ1-4; D uncertain. CDR1 and CDR2 from the germline V gene are SGDLS and YYNGEE. The length of the CDR3 is 13 residues. V lost 3 bases and J lost 8, with 11 bases in between. CDR3 bases: TGTGCCAGCAGCGCATTGGAGGGCGAAAAACTGTTTTTT. This translates into CASSALEGEKLFF.

The rearrangement uses TRBV5-1 and TRBJ1-2; a weak D match, TRBD1 (5 bases). Germline assignment: CDR1 SGHRS and CDR2 YFSETQ. V lost 0 bases and J lost 7, with 19 bases in between. This CDR3 has 16 amino acids. CDR3 nucleotides: TGCGCCAGCAGCTTGGATGCCCAGGGTGTCGGGGGTGGCTACACCTTC. Translation: CASSLDAQGVGGGYTF.

The chain is built from TRBV28 and TRBJ1-2; the D is unclear. The CDR3 runs to 15 residues. V was trimmed by 7 bases and J by 3 bases, leaving 18 bases between them. Looked up from germline, CDR1 is MDHEN and CDR2 is SYDVKM. CDR3 sequence reads: CASTPSSVGDYGYTF. DNA for the CDR3: TGTGCCAGCACCCCGTCTAGCGTCGGCGACTATGGCTACACCTTC.

The chain joins TRBV19 to TRBJ2-3; possible D gene TRBD2, 7 bases. Germline CDR1 LNHDA, CDR2 SQIVND (reference sequence). The CDR3 is made up of 15 amino acids. V lost 7 bases to trimming and J lost 6 bases, with 20 bases between them. CDR3 nucleotide sequence: TGTGCCAGTACCCCATTGTGGGGGGGGGCGGATACGCAGTATTTT. Translation: CASTPLWGGADTQYF.

The CDR3 region has the DNA TGCGCCAGCAGCTTCACCGGGACAGACTACGAGCAGTACTTC. Its translation is CASSFTGTDYEQYF. The chain is built from TRBV5-1 and TRBJ2-7; 7 nucleotides align to TRBD1. The CDR3 runs to 14 residues. The V segment lost 2 bases and the J segment 3 bases; nucleotides outside the gene matches: 5. Germline-derived CDR1 and CDR2 are SGHRS and YFSETQ.

This clone showed up just once. The chain uses TRBV4-1 and TRBJ2-1, with D possibly being TRBD2 (6 bases). The V gene lost 4 bases and the J gene lost 5 bases, with 18 bases spanning the gap. The CDR3 runs to 16 residues. Germline CDR1 MGHRA, CDR2 YSYEKL. CDR3 region: CASSLWNSGDDNEQFF. The DNA for the CDR3 is TGCGCCAGCAGCCTTTGGAATAGCGGAGACGACAATGAGCAGTTCTTC.